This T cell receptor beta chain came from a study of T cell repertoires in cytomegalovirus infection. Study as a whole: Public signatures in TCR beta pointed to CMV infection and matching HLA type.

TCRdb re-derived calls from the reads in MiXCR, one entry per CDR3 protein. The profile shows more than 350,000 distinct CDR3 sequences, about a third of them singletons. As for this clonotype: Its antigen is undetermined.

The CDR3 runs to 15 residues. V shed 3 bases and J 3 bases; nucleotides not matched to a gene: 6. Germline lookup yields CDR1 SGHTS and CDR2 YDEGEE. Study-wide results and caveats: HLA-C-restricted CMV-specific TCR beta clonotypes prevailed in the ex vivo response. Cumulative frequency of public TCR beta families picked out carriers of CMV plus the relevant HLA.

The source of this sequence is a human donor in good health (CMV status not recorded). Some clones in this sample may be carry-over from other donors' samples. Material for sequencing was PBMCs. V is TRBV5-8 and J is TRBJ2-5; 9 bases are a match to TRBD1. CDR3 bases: TGTGCCAGCAGCTGGGGACAGGGTGACAAAGAGACCCAGTACTTC. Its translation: CASSWGQGDKETQYF.